One and the same sample provided the 21 T cell receptor beta chains below, sequenced in a study of cytomegalovirus exposure and HLA in healthy donors. It was with 60 Vbeta and 13 Jbeta primers that the PCR ran. Some clones are missing from TCRdb's copy, which holds only in-frame ones; the method was immunoSEQ multiplex PCR. The sample includes approximately 130,000 clones, 82% of them seen just once. The sequenced sample was PBMCs. Receptor source: a boy younger than 18 in good health and CMV-seronegative.

The rearrangement joins TRBV19 to TRBJ2-7, with 7 bases fitting TRBD1. Germline assignment: CDR1 LNHDA and CDR2 SQIVND (reference sequence). CDR3 size: 14 residues. The V gene end was trimmed by 4 bases and the J gene end by 2 bases; junction bases not matched to a gene: 5. Here the CDR3 DNA reads TGTGCCAGTAGTAACAGGGGCCTCACCTACGAGCAGTACTTC. Translated: CASSNRGLTYEQYF.

The rearrangement joins TRBV13 to TRBJ1-5; a possible D gene is TRBD1 (5 bases). The CDR3 has 15 amino acids. V lost 5 bases and J lost 1, with 12 bases in between. Germline loops: CDR1 PRHDT, CDR2 FYEKMQ (reference sequence). CDR3 in amino acids: CASSRREASNQPQHF. CDR3 DNA sequence: TGTGCCAGCAGCCGCAGGGAGGCGAGCAATCAGCCCCAGCATTTT.

This chain uses TRBV4-1 with TRBJ2-4, with TRBD1 matching 8 bases. The ends lost 4 bases at V and 6 bases at J; junction bases unmatched: 5. Germline CDR1 MGHRA, CDR2 YSYEKL. CDR3 size: 14 residues. The CDR3 region is CASSPEDRVNIQYF. Here the CDR3 DNA reads TGCGCCAGCAGCCCAGAGGACAGGGTAAACATTCAGTACTTC.

This chain links TRBV10-2 with TRBJ2-1; a possible D gene is TRBD2 (5 bases). This CDR3 contains 15 residues. V was shortened by 2 bases and J by 8 bases, with 16 bases between the two germline ends. The germline V gene has CDR1 WSHSY and CDR2 SAAADI. This CDR3 reads CASSEGGPGRDEQFF. The CDR3 DNA is TGCGCCAGCAGTGAGGGCGGGCCCGGTAGAGATGAGCAGTTCTTC.

The chain links TRBV11-2 to TRBJ2-1; D is possibly TRBD2 (5 bases). The length of the CDR3 is 11 residues. Germline V gene lookup returns CDR1 SGHAT and CDR2 FQNNGV. Trimming pared 6 bases from V and 14 bases from J, leaving 14 bases between. In DNA, the CDR3 is TGTGCCAGCAGTTCGGGGAACTGGGAGTTCTTC. Protein sequence: CASSSGNWEFF.

This chain joins TRBV6-5 and TRBJ2-6, with a tentative D call TRBD2 (5 bases). Germline V gene lookup returns CDR1 MNHEY and CDR2 SVGAGI. The CDR3 is made up of 14 amino acids. Trimming cost V 10 bases and J 0 bases, with 10 bases left between them. The CDR3 spells CATRGSSGANVLTF. The CDR3 DNA reads TGTGCCACTCGAGGGTCCTCTGGGGCCAACGTCCTGACTTTC.

The chain is built from TRBV6-1 and TRBJ1-1; 11 bases map to TRBD1. CDR1 MNHNS and CDR2 SASEGT come from the germline V gene. The length of the CDR3 is 14 residues. After removal of 6 bases from V and 3 bases from J, the junction contained 3 bases not matched to a gene. The CDR3 DNA is TGTGCCAGCAGAGGACAGGGGGCGGACACTGAAGCTTTCTTT. Encoded protein: CASRGQGADTEAFF.

A single count supports this clone. This chain uses TRBV19 with TRBJ2-1, with D maybe TRBD2 (6 bases). This CDR3 spans 15 amino acids. Germline lookup yields CDR1 LNHDA and CDR2 SQIVND (reference sequence). V was pared by 0 bases and J by 4 bases, with 10 bases between. The CDR3 region has the DNA TGTGCCAGTAGTATAGAGGGAGGAAGGTACAATGAGCAGTTCTTC. Residues: CASSIEGGRYNEQFF.

The chain combines TRBV27 with TRBJ1-3, with D possibly matching TRBD1 (6 bases). Trimming took off 6 bases at V and 4 bases at J, with 13 bases between the two ends. From germline, CDR1 is MNHEY and CDR2 SMNVEV (reference sequence). The CDR3 has 14 amino acids. The CDR3 loop reads CASSLTGYGNTIYF. The DNA of the CDR3 is TGTGCCAGCAGCTTAACAGGGTACGGAAACACCATATATTTT.

The chain uses TRBV29-1 and TRBJ2-7; 9 nucleotides match TRBD1. V shed 7 bases and J 13 bases; nucleotides not matched to a gene: 8. CDR3 length: 10 residues. In germline, CDR1 is SQVTM, CDR2 ANQGSEA. As DNA, the CDR3 is TGCAGCGCCCGGGACAGGGATCAATACTTC. It yields the protein CSARDRDQYF.

The chain has TRBV4-2 and TRBJ1-3; D possibly corresponds to TRBD1 (6 bases). Germline V gene sequence: CDR1 LGHNA, CDR2 YNFKEQ. The CDR3 contains 16 residues. Deletions cut 4 bases from V and 2 bases from J, with 15 bases between. The CDR3 nucleotides read TGTGCCAGCAGCCCATCCAGGGGTACAACTGGAAACACCATATATTTT. Its translation is CASSPSRGTTGNTIYF.

This clone was counted a single time. The chain combines TRBV6-4 with TRBJ2-5; 11 bases match TRBD2. The germline gives CDR1 MRHNA, CDR2 SNTAGT. V lost 3 bases to trimming and J lost 4 bases; unmatched junction nucleotides: 4. The CDR3 consists of 15 residues. As DNA, the CDR3 is TGTGCCAGCAGTGAATGGGGACTAGCGGCAGAGACCCAGTACTTC. It encodes CASSEWGLAAETQYF.

V is TRBV27 and J is TRBJ2-2; D is ambiguous. This CDR3 region has 13 residues. Trimming shortened V by 6 bases and J by 7 bases, and 12 bases separated the two germline ends. Germline CDR1 is MNHEY and CDR2 is SMNVEV (reference sequence). The CDR3 DNA is TGTGCCAGCAGGCCTAGTCACGTCGGGGAGCTGTTTTTT. The encoded protein is CASRPSHVGELFF.

Here the CDR3 DNA reads TGTGCCAGCAGCACTAGACAGGGCCTCAACACTAGCAATCAGCCCCAGCATTTT. Translation gives CASSTRQGLNTSNQPQHF. The V and J genes are TRBV11-2 and TRBJ1-5; 7 positions agree with TRBD1. After removal of 5 bases from V and 0 bases from J, the junction contained 13 bases not matched to a gene. The CDR3 has 18 residues. CDR1 and CDR2 from the germline V gene are SGHAT and FQNNGV.

This clone has just one count. The rearrangement joins TRBV2 to TRBJ2-5; D gene ambiguous. This CDR3 spans 12 amino acids. The V end lost 10 bases, the J end lost 5 bases, and 14 bases lay between the germline ends. Germline assignment: CDR1 SNHLY and CDR2 FYNNEI. The CDR3 bases are TGTGCCACTATCTCCCTTCCGGAGACCCAGTACTTC. Translated: CATISLPETQYF.

This chain links TRBV5-1 with TRBJ1-1, with a possible D match to TRBD1 (5 bases). The CDR3 runs 14 residues. Germline-derived CDR1 and CDR2 are SGHRS and YFSETQ. V was cut by 1 base and J by 5 bases, with 12 bases left in between. CDR3 residues: CASSLSTVNTEAFF. The CDR3 DNA sequence: TGCGCCAGCAGCTTGTCGACAGTAAATACTGAAGCTTTCTTT.

V gene TRBV6-5 combines with J gene TRBJ1-2, with D possibly being TRBD1 (6 bases). Trimming removed 2 bases at V and 8 bases at J, with 12 bases between. Germline V gives CDR1 MNHEY, CDR2 SVGAGI. This CDR3 is 13 amino acids long. CDR3 coding DNA: TGTGCCAGCAGTTACGGACAGATGACGGGCTACACCTTC. Protein product: CASSYGQMTGYTF.

The chain uses TRBV27 and TRBJ2-7, with 12 bases fitting TRBD2. Germline V gene sequence: CDR1 MNHEY, CDR2 SMNVEV (reference sequence). The CDR3 sequence is 14 residues long. Germline trimming cut 7 bases from V and 4 bases from J; bases unmatched to any gene: 5. This CDR3 is CASIVGTSGYEQYF. In DNA form, the CDR3 reads TGTGCCAGCATCGTTGGGACTAGCGGGTACGAGCAGTACTTC.

The chain has TRBV29-1 and TRBJ1-2; the D is unclear. The germline V gene has CDR1 SQVTM and CDR2 ANQGSEA. This CDR3 has 11 residues. DNA of the CDR3: TGCAGTGCCCGGGGTGACTATGGCTACACCTTC. Protein sequence: CSARGDYGYTF.

The sample holds one count of this clone. The V gene is TRBV5-6, the J gene TRBJ1-4; D is uncertain. Germline V lookup: CDR1 SGHDT, CDR2 YYEEEE. The CDR3 is 16 amino acids. The V and J ends lost 2 bases and 7 bases respectively, with 18 bases between them. The DNA for the CDR3 is TGTGCCAGCAGCTTTTACGACCCAGGCGCCTCTGAAAAACTGTTTTTT. Protein: CASSFYDPGASEKLFF.

V usage is TRBV6-6 and J usage is TRBJ2-5; TRBD1 aligns across 8 bases. Per germline, CDR1 MNHNY and CDR2 SVGAGI (reference sequence). This CDR3 comprises 13 residues. Trimming cost V 6 bases and J 9 bases; bases outside gene matches: 9. The CDR3 loop is CASSETGDGAQYF. In nucleotides, the CDR3 is TGTGCCAGCAGCGAGACAGGGGATGGGGCCCAGTACTTC.